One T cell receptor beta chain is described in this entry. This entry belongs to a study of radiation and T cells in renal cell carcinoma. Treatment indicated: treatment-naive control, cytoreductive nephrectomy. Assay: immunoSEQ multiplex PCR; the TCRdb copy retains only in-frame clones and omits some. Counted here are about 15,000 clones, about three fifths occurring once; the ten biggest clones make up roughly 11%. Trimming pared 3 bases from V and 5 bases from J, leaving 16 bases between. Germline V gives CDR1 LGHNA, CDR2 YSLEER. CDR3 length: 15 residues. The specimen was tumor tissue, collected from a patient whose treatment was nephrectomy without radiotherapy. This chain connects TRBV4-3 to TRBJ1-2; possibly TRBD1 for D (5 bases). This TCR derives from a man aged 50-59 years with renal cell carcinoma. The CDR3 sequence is CASSQAAGRGYGYTF. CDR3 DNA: TGCGCCAGCAGCCAGGCCGCTGGTAGGGGATATGGCTACACCTTC.